A single T cell receptor (beta chain) is shown here with its context. What it recognizes is unknown. Each of the donors was a healthy adult who was HIV-negative and had not had a recent acute infection or vaccination. Some clones are missing from TCRdb's copy, which holds only in-frame ones; the method was immunoSEQ multiplex PCR. The table lists approximately 2.3 million clones, 90% to 95% of them singletons. These data are taken from a study of shared clonotypes between healthy human individuals. General study findings and limits: Blood was the only sampled material, and tissue repertoires likely differ.

The CDR3 has 15 residues. Germline-derived CDR1 and CDR2 are SGHAT and FQNNGV. V dropped 4 bases and J dropped 5 bases, with 18 bases sitting between them. The sequencing input was naive CD4+ T cells from PBMCs. Subset defined: CD45RA+ positively selected. V and J are TRBV11-2 and TRBJ2-7, with D possibly being TRBD1 (5 bases). The clonotype originates from a man aged 18 to 30 in good health. Some clones in this sample may be carry-over from other donors' samples. The CDR3 nucleotides are TGTGCCAGCAGCTCGCAGGGATCCCGCGGCCACGAGCAGTACTTC. It specifies CASSSQGSRGHEQYF.